This note documents a single T cell receptor (beta chain) sequence. Germline V lookup: CDR1 LGHNA, CDR2 YSLEER. The V and J ends lost 2 bases and 6 bases, in that order; junction bases with no gene match: 8. The length of the CDR3 is 17 residues. The study drew its donors from healthy HIV-negative adults without recent acute infections or vaccinations. Once extracted for a subset, genomic DNA was divided evenly among several immunoSEQ plates. Sequencing used immunoSEQ multiplex PCR; TCRdb keeps in-frame clones, though not all of them. The sample contains about 1.5 million clones, approximately 98% of which appear only once. The data were obtained in a study of shared clonotypes between healthy human individuals.

The chain recombines TRBV4-3 with TRBJ2-2; 11 nucleotides align to TRBD2. Sequencing was carried out using naive CD4+ T cells sorted from blood. Subset reported: CD45RA+ positively selected. This clonotype originated in a man aged 25-45 years in good health. The CDR3 sequence: CASSQFSSGRYAGELFF. The CDR3 coding sequence is TGCGCCAGCAGCCAATTTTCTAGCGGGAGGTACGCCGGGGAGCTGTTTTTT.